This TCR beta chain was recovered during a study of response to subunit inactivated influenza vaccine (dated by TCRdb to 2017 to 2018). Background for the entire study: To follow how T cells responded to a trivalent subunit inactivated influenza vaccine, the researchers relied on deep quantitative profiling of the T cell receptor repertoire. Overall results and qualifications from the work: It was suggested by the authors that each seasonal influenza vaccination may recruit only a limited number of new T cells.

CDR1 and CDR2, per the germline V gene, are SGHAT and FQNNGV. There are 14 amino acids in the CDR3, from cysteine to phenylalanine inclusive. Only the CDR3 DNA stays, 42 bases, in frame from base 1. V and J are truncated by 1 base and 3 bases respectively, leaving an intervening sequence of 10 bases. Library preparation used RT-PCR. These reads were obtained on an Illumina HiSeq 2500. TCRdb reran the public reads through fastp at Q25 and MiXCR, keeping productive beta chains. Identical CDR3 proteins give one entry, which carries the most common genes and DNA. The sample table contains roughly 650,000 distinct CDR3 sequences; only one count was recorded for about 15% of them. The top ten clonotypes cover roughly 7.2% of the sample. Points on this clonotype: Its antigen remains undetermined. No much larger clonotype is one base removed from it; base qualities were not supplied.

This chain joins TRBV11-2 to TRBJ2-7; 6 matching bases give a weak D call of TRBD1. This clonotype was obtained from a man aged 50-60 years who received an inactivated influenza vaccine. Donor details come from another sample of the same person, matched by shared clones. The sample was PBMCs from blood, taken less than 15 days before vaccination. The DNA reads TGTGCCAGCAGCTTAGGAGCAGGGGACTACGAGCAGTACTTC. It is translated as CASSLGAGDYEQYF.